This TCR beta chain was profiled in a study of T cell repertoires in cytomegalovirus infection. MiXCR was run by TCRdb on the reads, yielding one entry per CDR3 protein. The sample consists of over 200,000 distinct CDR3 sequences, roughly an eighth of them appearing once. Notes on this clonotype: Its specificity is not known.

Broader study findings: The ex vivo response was dominated by HLA-C-restricted CMV-specific TCR beta clonotypes. Pooled public TCR beta family frequency picked out CMV carriers with the relevant HLA.

Germline CDR1 reads DFQATT; CDR2 reads SNEGSKA (reference sequence). Trimming shortened V by 6 bases and J by 8 bases, and 19 bases separated the two germline ends. The CDR3 sequence is 13 residues long. The chain couples TRBV20-1 to TRBJ1-2; D not certain. Sequenced material: PBMCs. This receptor was identified in a human donor in good health (CMV status not recorded). Some clones in this sample may be carry-over from other donors' samples. This CDR3 is CSALTRGEGGYTF. For the CDR3, the DNA is TGCAGTGCCCTGACCCGGGGTGAAGGAGGCTACACCTTC.